These T cell receptor beta chains were read from a single sample in a study of graft-versus-host responses after intestinal transplantation. The method was immunoSEQ multiplex PCR; TCRdb's version includes in-frame clones alone and lacks a portion of them. Here the sample spans approximately 24,000 clones, roughly nine tenths being singletons. Sequences were derived from PBMCs, sampled 38 to 40 days after intestinal transplant. These receptors came from a human patient who received an intestinal transplant, so some T cells may come from the graft donor. CDR3s include the opening cysteine and the closing phenylalanine or tryptophan. Fields, in order: J gene, D gene, clone size, V gene, CDR3 DNA, CDR3 protein. D genes are given only for firm matches. Where a row states a size, it is once, few, many or the class of an expanded clone; other rows omit it.

>TRBJ2-7|.|.|TRBV28
TGTGCCAGCAGTTTCAGGTACTCCTACGAGCAGTACTTC
CASSFRYSYEQYF
>TRBJ1-2|TRBD1|once|TRBV5-4
TGTGCCAGCAGCTTGGGACCGGGACAGCTTTACTATGGCTACACCTTC
CASSLGPGQLYYGYTF
>TRBJ2-1|.|.|TRBV4-2
TGTGCCAGCAGCCAGGTTAGCGTACCCCCCTACAATGAGCAGTTCTTC
CASSQVSVPPYNEQFF
>TRBJ2-7|.|.|TRBV10-3
TGTGCCATCAGTCTCATACAGGGAGGGACTTCATACGAGCAGTACTTC
CAISLIQGGTSYEQYF
>TRBJ1-5|.|.|TRBV6-1
TGTGCCAGCAGTGAATCGTGGAGGGGAGTAAGCAATCAGCCCCAGCATTTT
CASSESWRGVSNQPQHF
>TRBJ2-2|.|.|TRBV4-3
TGCGCCAGCAGCCAAGCAGGGGAGTTGAACACCGGGGAGCTGTTTTTT
CASSQAGELNTGELFF
>TRBJ2-1|.|.|TRBV10-3
TGTGCCATCAGTGAGCTCCAGGGGCGGAGGAGCTCCTACAATGAGCAGTTCTTC
CAISELQGRRSSYNEQFF
>TRBJ2-7|.|.|TRBV28
TGTACCAGCAGTCCGGAATATTACGAGCAGTACTTC
CTSSPEYYEQYF
>TRBJ2-3|TRBD2|.|TRBV7-8
TGTGCCAGCAGCCCGGGACTAGCGGGAGGGAGGACAGATACGCAGTATTTT
CASSPGLAGGRTDTQYF
>TRBJ2-1|TRBD2|.|TRBV5-4
TGTGCCAGCAGCCCGCCCCTAGCGGGCCTTGTATTCTTC
CASSPPLAGLVFF
>TRBJ2-1|.|.|TRBV9
TGTGCCAGCAGCGTAGGGGACTCCTACAATGAGCAGTTCTTC
CASSVGDSYNEQFF
>TRBJ2-1|.|.|TRBV5-4
TGTGCCAGCAGCTGGGGTGTGCCCAATGAGCAGTTCTTC
CASSWGVPNEQFF
>TRBJ2-2|.|.|TRBV29-1
TGCAGCACCGCAGACAGGATGGACACCGGGGAGCTGTTTTTT
CSTADRMDTGELFF
>TRBJ1-5|.|.|TRBV11-2
TGTGCCAGCAGCTTAGGAAGCAGTCAGCCCCAGCATTTT
CASSLGSSQPQHF
>TRBJ2-7|.|.|TRBV20-1
TGCAGTGCTACCAGGGTCCACGAGCAGTACTTC
CSATRVHEQYF
>TRBJ1-1|.|.|TRBV11-3
TGTGCCAGCAGCCCCGGGCCGGGCGGCATGAACACTGAAGCTTTCTTT
CASSPGPGGMNTEAFF
>TRBJ2-1|.|.|TRBV4-3
TGCGCCAGCAGCCAAGGGGTCGAGAGCTCCTACAATGAGCAGTTCTTC
CASSQGVESSYNEQFF
>TRBJ1-1|TRBD1|.|TRBV6-5
TGTGCCAGCAGTCAACAGGGGGAGTACACTGAAGCTTTCTTT
CASSQQGEYTEAFF
>TRBJ2-3|.|.|TRBV30
TGTGCCTGGAGTGCCGGGACGTATTTAGGGGGAGATACGCAGTATTTT
CAWSAGTYLGGDTQYF
>TRBJ1-1|TRBD1|.|TRBV5-1
TGCGCCAGCAGCTCACAGGGGGCAGGGAGCACTGAAGCTTTCTTT
CASSSQGAGSTEAFF
>TRBJ2-1|.|.|TRBV9
TGTGCCAGCAGCAACACAGGGACCTACAATGAGCAGTTCTTC
CASSNTGTYNEQFF
>TRBJ2-1|TRBD2|.|TRBV7-2
TGTGCCAGCAGCTTTTTCGAAGCGGGAGGGCCCGGTGAGCAGTTCTTC
CASSFFEAGGPGEQFF
>TRBJ2-7|.|.|TRBV5-4
TGTGCCAGCAGTTTTCTACGGGACGAGCAGTACTTC
CASSFLRDEQYF
>TRBJ2-5|.|few|TRBV28
TGTGCCAGCAGTTTCGGAGGGCAGACCCAGTACTTC
CASSFGGQTQYF
>TRBJ2-5|TRBD2|.|TRBV5-1
TGCGCCAGCAGCGCTCCGGGACTAGGGTCCACGAAGACCCAGTACTTC
CASSAPGLGSTKTQYF
>TRBJ1-3|.|few|TRBV12-1
TGTGCCAGCAGCTTTCACAGGGGGAATGGAAACACCATATATTTT
CASSFHRGNGNTIYF
>TRBJ2-1|.|.|TRBV29-1
TGCAGCGGGAACTACAATGAGCAGTTCTTC
CSGNYNEQFF
>TRBJ2-5|.|.|TRBV7-4
TGTGCCAGCAGCTCGGGCCCCGGGGCTCAGGAGGGGGGAGAGACCCAGTACTTC
CASSSGPGAQEGGETQYF
>TRBJ2-1|TRBD2|.|TRBV5-6
TGTGCCAGCAGCAGGACTAGCGGGAGCACCGTGGATGAGCAGTTCTTC
CASSRTSGSTVDEQFF
>TRBJ2-2|.|.|TRBV5-6
TGTGCCAGCTTAGCAATGGAACAGAACACCGGGGAGCTGTTTTTT
CASLAMEQNTGELFF
>TRBJ2-1|TRBD2|.|TRBV5-5
TGTGCCAGCAGCTTCCGTACTAGCGGGAGGGCCCGGACCTACAATGAGCAGTTCTTC
CASSFRTSGRARTYNEQFF
>TRBJ1-6|TRBD1|.|TRBV27
TGTGCCAGCAGTCCCACAGGGGTGGCGGGATCACCCCTCCACTTT
CASSPTGVAGSPLHF
>TRBJ2-7|TRBD1|once|TRBV25-1
TGTGCCAGCACGGGGACAGGTTCAACCTACGAGCAGTACTTC
CASTGTGSTYEQYF
>TRBJ1-1|.|.|TRBV14
TGTGCCAGCAGCCAATCAGGGAAAAACACTGAAGCTTTCTTT
CASSQSGKNTEAFF
>TRBJ2-3|TRBD2|.|TRBV27
TGTGCCACTTCGGTGACACACCACTGGACTAGCGGGAGTACAGATACGCAGTATTTT
CATSVTHHWTSGSTDTQYF
>TRBJ1-2|.|once|TRBV28
TGTGCCAGCAGTAAGCGAGGATTTTATGGCTACACCTTC
CASSKRGFYGYTF